This T cell receptor (beta chain) was identified during a study of early T cells in non-severe SARS-CoV-2 infection (dated by TCRdb to 2020 to 2022). Looking at the study overall: Because TCR sequencing relied on bulk RNA taken from unsorted whole blood, pairing of alpha and beta chains was not possible. Results the study describes overall, beyond this receptor: VDJdb matching was skewed toward anti-spike CD8 responses, so virus-specific expansions were likely underestimated and private and CD4 specificities were missed.

The CDR3 goes from the cysteine to the phenylalanine over 14 residues. Solely the CDR3 DNA is kept, with 42 bases framed from the first base. Germline trimming: 4 bases from V, 6 bases from J; junction bases outside gene matches: 6. CDR1 and CDR2 (SGHRS, YFSETQ) derive from the germline V gene. With respect to this clonotype: This receptor's antigen is unknown. One base away there is no much larger clone; base qualities are not given.

The library was built by means of 5' RACE. Instrument on record: NextSeq 500. Unique molecular identifiers were attached to individual cDNA molecules in the TCR library protocol so that sequencing error and PCR bias could be corrected. Sequencing covered both TCR alpha and beta chains, and within each sample the abundances of alpha and beta sequences were tightly co-correlated. The authors' analysis ran thus. Decombinator V4 was used to perform V gene, J gene and CDR3 annotation of TCR sequences. Expanded TCRs were defined as changing significantly between any two time points under a Poisson model with p below 0.0001. Abundances of TCRs were expressed as counts per million after normalisation to the total number of TCRs sequenced in each sample. TRAV1-2 paired with TRAJ12, TRAJ20 or TRAJ33 defined MAIT TCRs, while TRAV10 paired with TRAJ18 defined iNKT TCRs. VDJdb, accessed 1 November 2021, was searched for CMV, EBV and SARS-CoV-2 annotated TCRs, with TCRs annotated for multiple antigens excluded. TCRdb trimmed the raw reads at Q25, called clones with MiXCR and kept productive beta chains. Rows are combined by CDR3 protein, so each entry shows the most common genes and DNA. TCRdb assigned the V and J calls; the authors' analysis was not used. Within this sample are some 36,000 distinct CDR3 sequences, with roughly 5.7% of them counted one time only. 5.9% of the sample comes from the top ten.

A case-control design nested within a healthcare worker cohort in London, UK, was used, with weekly nasopharyngeal swab PCR tests and blood sampling performed. Healthcare workers were recruited between 23 and 31 March 2020, during the week of the UK lockdown, and were followed weekly for up to about 16 weeks. This clonotype was sampled from an adult who was a healthcare worker with PCR-confirmed SARS-CoV-2 infection or an uninfected control (not recorded which). The sequenced sample was whole blood. The chain is encoded by TRBV5-1 joined to TRBJ2-3; a stretch of 9 junction bases matches TRBD1. The sequenced DNA is TGCGCCAGCAGCCCGGACAGGGGTAGGGATACGCAGTATTTT. Its product reads: CASSPDRGRDTQYF. The full variable domain, with segments outside the CDR3 supplied by the reference TRBV5-1 and TRBJ2-3 proteins, appears as KAGVTQTPRYLIKTRGQQVTLSCSPISGHRSVSWYQQTPGQGLQFLFEYFSETQRNKGNFPGRFSGRQFSNSRSEMNVSTLELGDSALYLCASSPDRGRDTQYFGPGTRLTVL.